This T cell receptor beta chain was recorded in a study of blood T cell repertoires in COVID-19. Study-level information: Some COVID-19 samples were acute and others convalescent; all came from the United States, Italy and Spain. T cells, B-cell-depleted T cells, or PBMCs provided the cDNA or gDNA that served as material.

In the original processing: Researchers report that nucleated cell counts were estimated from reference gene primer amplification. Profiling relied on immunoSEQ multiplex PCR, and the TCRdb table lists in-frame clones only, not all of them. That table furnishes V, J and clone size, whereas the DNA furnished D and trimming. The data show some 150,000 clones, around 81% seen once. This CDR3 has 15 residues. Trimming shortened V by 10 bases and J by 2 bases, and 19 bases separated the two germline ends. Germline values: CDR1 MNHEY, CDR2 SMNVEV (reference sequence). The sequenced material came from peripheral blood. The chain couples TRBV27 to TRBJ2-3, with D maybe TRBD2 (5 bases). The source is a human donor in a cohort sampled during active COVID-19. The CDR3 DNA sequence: TGTGCCACCGAGAGAGGCGGAGGACCCACAGATACGCAGTATTTT. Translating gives CATERGGGPTDTQYF.